This T cell receptor beta chain appears in the sequencing data of a study of cytomegalovirus exposure and HLA in healthy donors (dated by TCRdb to 2016 to 2017). Regarding the research as a whole: In an earlier analysis of around 540 of the donors, about 260 Gb of sequence data and roughly 100 million unique TCR beta sequences from about 179 million T cells were reported. Approximately 300 gigabases of sequencing data and approximately 91 million unique TCR sequences made up an early release that covered nearly 650 HLA-typed donors. Of the roughly 400 genotyped donors, approximately 80% fell in the genetic ancestry cluster associated with self-reported Caucasian donors. The aim of the study was to test whether cataloging public T cell receptors could identify signatures of past pathogen exposure. The study used immunosequencing to profile the T cell repertoires of 666 subjects and linked those repertoires to cytomegalovirus serostatus. Besides the first cohort of hundreds of subjects, a separate validation cohort made up of over 95 different subjects was used. To predict cytomegalovirus infection status, the study brought together high-throughput TCR immunosequencing, statistical association of individual TCRs with disease status, and machine learning. In a later analysis, previously published TCR beta repertoires from 670 or so donors were re-analyzed and high-resolution HLA genotyping was added so that TCR occurrence patterns could be studied. Rather than using new phenotypic data, the later analysis identified candidate immune exposures from TCR beta sequences and from how often those sequences occurred across donors. To decide whether each TCR beta V gene segment behaved as functional or pseudogenic, an earlier analysis of nearly 600 of the donors relied on high-throughput TCR beta sequencing. Alongside the repertoire data, information on donor age, sex, ethnicity and CMV serostatus was compiled. Genome-wide SNP genotypes for about 65% of the 666 donors were used in a later genetic analysis, which treated that subset as a discovery cohort. All discovery cohort repertoires had been generated on a single sequencing platform. Both class I and class II loci were covered by HLA typing, at four-digit resolution. The number of typed donors differed by locus: roughly 629-640 for A, B, C, DRB1 and DQB1; 500 to 550 for DQA1; approximately 600 for DPA1; and about 470 for DPB1. Because of strong linkage in the cohort, roughly 5 DR-DQ haplotypes were treated as single units for association and clustering. On average, 235,054 unique TCR beta nucleotide sequences were sequenced per donor among several hundred genotyped donors of the cohort, with approximately 18% of those sequences being non-productive. The study at large found these results: In an earlier analysis of 500 to 650 of the donors, most TCR beta V segments appeared in productive rearrangements about 87% or about 30% of the time, broadly matching IMGT annotations. Sequencing depth was assumed to be roughly uniform across donors in the presence/absence analyses, though that assumption may not hold. At a false discovery rate of 0.05, a later analysis linked 16,000 or so TCR beta sequences to specific HLA alleles. Strong co-occurrence of HLA alleles, especially DR and DQ, made assigning TCR associations to individual alleles difficult. In vitro tests confirmed that a few of the cytomegalovirus-associated TCR beta chains recognize cytomegalovirus antigens. V-gene and J-gene trimming of TCR beta chains was associated with a missense DCLRE1C variant in a later genetic analysis, and the association was replicated in an independent cohort. In a later analysis, several top co-occurrence clusters were reported to appear linked to parvovirus B19, influenza, CMV and Epstein-Barr virus. In the study, some 180 TCR beta chains were listed as associated with cytomegalovirus. A further reported finding was that TCR beta sequences accurately predicted the HLA-A and HLA-B alleles for most subjects in the first cohort. Because the 87-base-pair reads could not distinguish some IMGT-functional V segments, including TRBV6-2 and TRBV6-3, those segments were excluded. For the cohort, immune exposure information was limited to CMV serostatus. The sequencing pipeline was judged likely to have produced a cluster of highly shared sequence variants as a technical artifact. In a later analysis, the rate of TCR association differed among HLA loci, with DRB1 alleles having the most associated TCRs and HLA-C alleles having the fewest. According to the authors, the approach could potentially be generalized to other disease states and immunological phenotypes. Only TCR beta chains were sequenced in this cohort, and the absence of alpha or paired-chain data limited detectable features. In a later genetic analysis, fewer N-insertions in productive TCRs were reported among donors in an Asian-associated ancestry cluster than the approximately 630-donor mean. In a later analysis, most CMV-associated TCR beta chains were found to appear HLA-restricted, with HLA associations seemingly driven largely by CMV exposure. In a later analysis, HLA-associated TCR beta chains were found to be more clonally expanded and to have lower generation probabilities than equally common non-associated chains. Linkage disequilibrium might explain the correlated functional status among segregating V segments, but an unknown experimental factor could not be ruled out. Cytomegalovirus status was reported to be diagnosed by the classifier with high specificity and sensitivity in both the original and validation cohorts. Because counts were too low, some 17 rarely observed V segments, including chromosome 9 orphons, were left out of the earlier analysis of approximately 500 of the donors. Most TCR sequences were seen in very few donors, while some public TCRs were found in many individuals. Because HLA typing was missing for some donors at each locus, association tests included only the typed subset.

This clone was detected a few times. No cognate antigen has been identified for it. Base-call qualities are not available, and no considerably larger clone is one nucleotide away. From a lookup of the germline V gene, CDR1 and CDR2 are MGHRA and YSYEKL. The CDR3 contains 16 residues, cysteine and phenylalanine counted. Just the 48-base CDR3 DNA is kept, in frame starting at base 1. Trimming removed 0 bases from V and 0 bases from J, leaving 11 bases between the germline ends. The cohort was made up of about 610 healthy bone marrow donors. At the time of sampling, all cohort members were nominally healthy, though unrecorded immune exposures were likely present. The donor tested CMV seronegative and was one of the 352 seronegative cohort members. A peripheral blood sample was collected from each donor, and TCR beta sequencing was performed on peripheral blood mononuclear cells. Genomic DNA extraction from the blood cell samples was performed with the Qiagen DNeasy Blood Extraction Kit.

Library prep was done by the immunoSEQ multiplex PCR assay. For the multiplex PCR, a mixture combining 60 forward primers for TCR Vbeta segments and 13 reverse primers for TCR Jbeta segments was used. Amplification of the CDR3 region of rearranged TCR beta genes was performed with a multiplex PCR assay on genomic DNA. Amplified TCR beta libraries were sequenced as 87-base-pair reads on the Illumina HiSeq System. The paper's data handling went like this. Across the 670 or so repertoires, a later analysis counted some 81 million unique TCR beta chains, about 10 million of which were shared by at least two donors. Raw reads were error-corrected and collapsed into unique sequences with a nearest-neighbor algorithm that merged closely related sequences to remove PCR and sequencing errors. Alignment of CDR3 sequences to IMGT reference sequences was used to assign V, D and J gene segments. Each retained sequence needed at least a six-nucleotide match to both a V gene segment and a J gene segment. Rearrangements were classified as productive when the CDR3 lacked stop codons and remained in frame with V and J, and all other rearrangements were classified as non-productive. CDR3 was defined according to IMGT convention as the region running from the second conserved V-encoded cysteine to the conserved J-encoded phenylalanine. In an earlier analysis of just under 600 of the donors, sequences lacking an unambiguous match to a single V gene segment were excluded. In an earlier analysis of several hundred of the donors, a V segment was called functional when productive rearrangements were above 56.7%, and segregating when the standard deviation between donors exceeded 5%. A statistical classification framework was built for diagnosing cytomegalovirus status from the catalog of TCR beta chain sequences. In a later analysis, V and J genes were assigned by comparing TCR nucleotide sequences against IMGT/GENE-DB human TR gene sequences. Using the TCRdist pipeline, a later analysis assigned CDR3 sequences along with most-parsimonious VDJ recombination scenarios. A later analysis defined each TCR beta chain by its CDR3 amino acid sequence plus V-gene family, and excluded reads lacking a unique V-gene family. In a later analysis, a few hundred highly shared, low-generation-probability nucleotide sequences were removed to address suspected cross-contamination and a sequencing artifact. In a later analysis, a clonal expansion index for each public chain was calculated from normalized within-repertoire ranks of inferred template counts. In a later analysis, generation probabilities were computed using a VDJ recombination model fitted to out-of-frame rearrangements, and the results were checked against IGoR. Hypergeometric tests were used in a later analysis to score TCR-TCR, TCR-HLA and TCR-CMV co-occurrence, with a repertoire-size bias correction applied to the TCR pairs. To estimate false discovery rates, a later analysis permuted the HLA or CMV assignments 20 times. In a later analysis, co-occurring TCRs were grouped with DBSCAN, and TCRdist sequence similarity was added when clustering was performed within HLA-allele-positive subsets. Repertoires with fewer than 30,000 or more than 120,000 public chains, plus five repertoires with anomalous nucleotide sharing, were excluded from co-occurrence clustering. The clones in this table, taken by TCRdb from immuneACCESS, are in-frame only. Not every clone is retained; where verified, under half of the shortfall comes from an unresolved V gene, and the cause of the rest is unknown. V, J and clone size derive from that table, while D and trimming were established from the DNA sequence. Recorded for this sample are 130,000 or so clones; around 8.5% of them occurred a single time. The top ten clones comprise approximately 5% of the sample.

The receptor was derived from a man in his forties or fifties in good health and CMV-seronegative. The sample comprised PBMCs. The sequence links TRBV4-1 to TRBJ1-2, with a weak D call of TRBD1 (6 bases match). The CDR3 has the sequence CASSQDRKGANYGYTF. The DNA sequence follows: TGCGCCAGCAGCCAAGACAGGAAGGGGGCTAACTATGGCTACACCTTC.